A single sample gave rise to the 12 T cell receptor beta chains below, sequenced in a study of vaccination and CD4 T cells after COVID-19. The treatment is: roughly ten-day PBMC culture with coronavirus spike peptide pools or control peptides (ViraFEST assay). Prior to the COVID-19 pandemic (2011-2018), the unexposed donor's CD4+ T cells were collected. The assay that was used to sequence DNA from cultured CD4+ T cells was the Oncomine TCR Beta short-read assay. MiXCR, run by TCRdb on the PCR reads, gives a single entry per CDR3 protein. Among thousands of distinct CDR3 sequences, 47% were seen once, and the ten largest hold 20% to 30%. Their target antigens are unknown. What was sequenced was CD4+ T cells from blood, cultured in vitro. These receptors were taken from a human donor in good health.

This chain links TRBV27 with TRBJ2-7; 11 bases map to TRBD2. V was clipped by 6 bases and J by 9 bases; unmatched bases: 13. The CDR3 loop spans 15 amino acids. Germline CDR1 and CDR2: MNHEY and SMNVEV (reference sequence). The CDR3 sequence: CASSPPGTSGVRQYF. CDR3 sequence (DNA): TGTGCCAGCAGCCCCCCCGGGACTAGCGGAGTTAGGCAGTACTTC.

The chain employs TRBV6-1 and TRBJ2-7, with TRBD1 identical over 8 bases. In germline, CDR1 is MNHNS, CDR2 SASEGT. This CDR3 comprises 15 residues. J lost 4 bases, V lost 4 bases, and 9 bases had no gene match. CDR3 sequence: CASSGGQGNFYEQYF. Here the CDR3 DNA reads TGTGCCAGCAGTGGAGGACAGGGCAACTTTTACGAGCAGTACTTC.

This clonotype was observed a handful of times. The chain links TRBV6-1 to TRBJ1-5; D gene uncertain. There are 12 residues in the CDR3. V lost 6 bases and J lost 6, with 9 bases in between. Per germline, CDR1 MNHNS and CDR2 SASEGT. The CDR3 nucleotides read TGTGCCAGCAGCCCTATGAGTCAGCCCCAGCATTTT. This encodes CASSPMSQPQHF.

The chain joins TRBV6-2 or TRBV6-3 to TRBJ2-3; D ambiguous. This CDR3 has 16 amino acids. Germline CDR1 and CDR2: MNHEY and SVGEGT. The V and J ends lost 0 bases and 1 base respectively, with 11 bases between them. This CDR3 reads CASSYSRLGGTDTQYF. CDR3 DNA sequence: TGTGCCAGCAGTTACTCTCGTCTAGGCGGCACAGATACGCAGTATTTT.

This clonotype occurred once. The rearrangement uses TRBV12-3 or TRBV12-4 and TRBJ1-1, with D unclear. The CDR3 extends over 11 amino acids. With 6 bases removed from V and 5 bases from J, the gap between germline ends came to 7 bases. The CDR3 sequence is CASSMRTEAFF. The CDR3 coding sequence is TGTGCCAGCAGCATGCGTACTGAAGCTTTCTTT.

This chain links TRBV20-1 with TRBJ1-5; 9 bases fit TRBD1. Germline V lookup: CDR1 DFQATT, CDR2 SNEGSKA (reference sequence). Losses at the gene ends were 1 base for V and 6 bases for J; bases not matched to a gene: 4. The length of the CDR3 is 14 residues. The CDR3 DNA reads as TGCAGTGCTAGAGCTACAGGGGGCAGTCAGCCCCAGCATTTT. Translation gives CSARATGGSQPQHF.

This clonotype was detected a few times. The CDR3 sequence is CASSTGGTGARLAFF. CDR3 nucleotides: TGTGCCAGTAGTACCGGAGGGACAGGGGCTCGGTTGGCTTTCTTT. V and J are TRBV19 and TRBJ1-1; TRBD1 matches 10 bases. The germline V gene encodes CDR1 LNHDA and CDR2 SQIVND (reference sequence). The CDR3 sequence is 15 residues long. Losses at the gene ends were 4 bases for V and 11 bases for J; bases not matched to a gene: 13.

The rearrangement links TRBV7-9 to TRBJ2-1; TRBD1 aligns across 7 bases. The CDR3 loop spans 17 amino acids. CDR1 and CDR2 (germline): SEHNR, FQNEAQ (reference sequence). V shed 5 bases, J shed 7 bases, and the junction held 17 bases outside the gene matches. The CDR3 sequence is CASSPTKRQGHRNEQFF. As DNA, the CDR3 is TGTGCCAGCAGCCCTACCAAAAGACAGGGACATAGGAATGAGCAGTTCTTC.

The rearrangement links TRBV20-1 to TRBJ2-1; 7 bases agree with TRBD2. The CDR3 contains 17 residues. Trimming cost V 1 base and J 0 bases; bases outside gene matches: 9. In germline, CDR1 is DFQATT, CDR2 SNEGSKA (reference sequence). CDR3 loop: CSARAPGGVLSYNEQFF. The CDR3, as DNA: TGCAGTGCTAGAGCACCGGGGGGAGTCCTCTCCTACAATGAGCAGTTCTTC.

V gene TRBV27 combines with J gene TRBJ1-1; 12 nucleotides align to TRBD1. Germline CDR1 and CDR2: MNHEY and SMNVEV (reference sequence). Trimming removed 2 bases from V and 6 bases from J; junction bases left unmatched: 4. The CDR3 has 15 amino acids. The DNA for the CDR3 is TGTGCCAGCAGTTTAGGGACAGGGGGCTTCGCTGAAGCTTTCTTT. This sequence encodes CASSLGTGGFAEAFF.

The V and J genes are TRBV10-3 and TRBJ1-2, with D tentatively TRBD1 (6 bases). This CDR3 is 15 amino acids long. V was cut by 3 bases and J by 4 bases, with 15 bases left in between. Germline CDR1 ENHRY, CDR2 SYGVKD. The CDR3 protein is CAISEMTGVSYGYTF. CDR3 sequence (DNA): TGTGCCATCAGTGAAATGACAGGTGTTAGCTATGGCTACACCTTC.

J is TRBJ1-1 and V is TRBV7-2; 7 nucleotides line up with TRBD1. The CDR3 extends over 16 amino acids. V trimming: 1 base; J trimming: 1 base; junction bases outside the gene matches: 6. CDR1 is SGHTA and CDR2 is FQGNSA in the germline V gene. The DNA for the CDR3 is TGTGCCAGCAGCTTAGGAGACAGGGTCGCGAACACTGAAGCTTTCTTT. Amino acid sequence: CASSLGDRVANTEAFF.